This T cell receptor (beta chain) was sequenced for a study of cytomegalovirus exposure and HLA in healthy donors. Across the study: Inside one of the first data releases sat about 85 million unique TCRs taken from HLA-typed donors.

Trimming cost V 5 bases and J 9 bases; bases outside gene matches: 11. The CDR3 runs to 16 residues. Germline values: CDR1 SGDLS, CDR2 YYNGEE. In the PCR, 60 Vbeta and 13 Jbeta primers were used. Sequenced by immunoSEQ multiplex PCR; TCRdb stores in-frame clones only, minus some. The table has about 140,000 clones, about 81% seen once; the top ten hold over 6.5%. This TCR was sampled from a man aged 25 to 40 in good health and CMV-seronegative. The chain employs TRBV9 and TRBJ2-1; TRBD2 aligns across 13 bases. Sequenced input: PBMCs. The CDR3 region is CASSDSRTSGSVEQFF. The CDR3 DNA is TGTGCCAGCAGTGACTCCCGGACTAGCGGGAGTGTTGAGCAGTTCTTC.